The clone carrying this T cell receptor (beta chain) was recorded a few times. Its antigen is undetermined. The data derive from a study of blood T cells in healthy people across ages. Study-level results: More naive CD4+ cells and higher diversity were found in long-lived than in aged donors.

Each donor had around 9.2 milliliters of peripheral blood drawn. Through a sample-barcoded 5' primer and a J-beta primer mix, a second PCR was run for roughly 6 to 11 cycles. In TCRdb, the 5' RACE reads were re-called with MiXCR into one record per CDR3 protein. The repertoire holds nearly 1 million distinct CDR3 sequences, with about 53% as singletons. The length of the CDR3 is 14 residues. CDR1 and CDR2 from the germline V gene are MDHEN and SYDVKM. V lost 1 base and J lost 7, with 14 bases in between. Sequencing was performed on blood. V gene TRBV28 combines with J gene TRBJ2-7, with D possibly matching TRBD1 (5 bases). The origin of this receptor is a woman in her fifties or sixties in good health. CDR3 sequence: CASSLSDKLKEQYF. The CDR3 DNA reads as TGTGCCAGCAGTTTATCGGACAAACTCAAAGAGCAGTACTTC.